This TCR beta chain is from a study of regulatory T cells in long-lasting Graves disease. Germline assignment: CDR1 SGHDT and CDR2 YYEEEE. Between the trimmed V and J ends, which lost 0 bases and 1 base, there was a span of 12 bases. The CDR3 spans 16 residues. This clonotype was seen a handful of times. Combining iRepertoire HTBI primers with Arm-PCR of CDR3 regions, the authors built TCR beta libraries. TCRdb independently ran MiXCR on the multiplex PCR reads; one entry per CDR3 protein. This sample has 350,000 to 500,000 distinct CDR3 sequences, with about 14% found just once. The time point was: newly diagnosed GD, antithyroid drugs for less than 3 months. RNA from PBMCs was the source of the TCR library. The same data also contributed to another study, on T cells in Graves' hyperthyroidism and ophthalmopathy.

The V call is TRBV5-6, the J call TRBJ2-3; D possibly corresponds to TRBD1 (5 bases). This clonotype originated in a woman in her forties or fifties with Graves disease. Here the sequenced sample was peripheral blood mononuclear cells (PBMCs), taken at new diagnosis, from a patient treated with antithyroid drugs. The CDR3 loop is CASSLVDGRGTDTQYF. The CDR3 DNA is TGTGCCAGCAGCTTGGTGGATGGCAGGGGCACAGATACGCAGTATTTT.